Below, 20 T cell receptor beta chains from the same sample are listed, as sequenced in a study of beta chain features in type 1 diabetes. These receptors have no identified antigens. Study-level results: A moderate, significant TCRB CDR3 shortening appeared in type 1 diabetes across four CD4+ subsets.

The study reverse transcribed the entire isolated RNA, so it sequenced expressed TCRB transcripts. The repertoire was sequenced with immunoSEQ multiplex PCR; TCRdb's copy has only in-frame clones and lacks some. This repertoire shows 200,000 to 300,000 clones, roughly 11% found once; its top ten account for around 0.017%. Sample: naive CD4+ T cells from blood. The source of these receptors is a man aged 30 to 39 with type 1 diabetes.

This clone was detected a few times. The chain combines TRBV7-8 with TRBJ1-2; tentative D call: TRBD1 (5 bases). The germline V and J ends were trimmed by 1 base and 6 bases, with 12 bases remaining between them. CDR1 SGHVS and CDR2 FQNEAQ come from the germline V gene. The CDR3 spans 14 residues. The CDR3 reads CASSLVGRAHGYTF. DNA for the CDR3: TGTGCCAGCAGCTTAGTGGGCAGGGCTCATGGCTACACCTTC. Together with reference TRBV7-8 and TRBJ1-2, the CDR3 gives the full variable domain: GAGVSQSPRYKVAKRGQDVALRCDPISGHVSLFWYQQALGQGPEFLTYFQNEAQLDKSGLPSDRFFAERPEGSVSTLKIQRTQQEDSAVYLCASSLVGRAHGYTFGSGTRLTVV.

Only a few counts were recorded for this clone. The V call is TRBV9, the J call TRBJ1-2, with 8 bases matching TRBD1. Germline trimming cut 4 bases from V and 7 bases from J; bases unmatched to any gene: 6. CDR1 and CDR2 (germline): SGDLS, YYNGEE. The CDR3 has 13 amino acids. CDR3 nucleotides: TGTGCCAGCAGCACGGGACAGGTGGCTGGCTACACCTTC. Amino acid sequence: CASSTGQVAGYTF.

This clone has a handful of counts. The CDR3 nucleotides read TGTGCCAGCAGCTTAGCGGGGGGACAGCCCCAGCATTTT. Translated: CASSLAGGQPQHF. The chain is built from TRBV7-2 and TRBJ1-5; D may be TRBD1 (5 bases). Trimming stripped 0 bases from V and 7 bases from J, with 7 bases between. The CDR3 consists of 13 residues. Per the germline V gene, CDR1 is SGHTA and CDR2 is FQGNSA.

The chain couples TRBV2 to TRBJ1-6; 7 nucleotides agree with TRBD1. Germline V gene sequence: CDR1 SNHLY, CDR2 FYNNEI. V shed 5 bases, J shed 10 bases, and the junction held 5 bases outside the gene matches. The CDR3 totals 13 residues. DNA for the CDR3: TGTGCCAGCAGTCCGACAGGGCAATCACCCCTCCACTTT. Translating it yields CASSPTGQSPLHF.

The chain couples TRBV4-3 to TRBJ2-7; TRBD1 agrees at 10 bases. Germline CDR1 LGHNA, CDR2 YSLEER. J was trimmed by 3 bases and V by 4 bases; bases with no gene match: 9. The CDR3 runs to 16 residues. CDR3 sequence reads: CASSRQPGQGIYEQYF. The CDR3 bases are TGCGCCAGCAGCCGACAACCGGGACAGGGGATCTACGAGCAGTACTTC.

This chain links TRBV9 with TRBJ2-5, with 8 bases identical to TRBD2. This CDR3 comprises 15 residues. J gave up 5 bases and V 4 bases, and 10 bases lay outside the gene matches. The germline CDR1 and CDR2 sequences are SGDLS and YYNGEE. CDR3 sequence reads: CASSLRGGQGETQYF. CDR3 DNA sequence: TGTGCCAGCAGCCTCCGGGGGGGTCAGGGTGAGACCCAGTACTTC.

This sequence joins TRBV18 and TRBJ2-7; 9 bases map to TRBD2. V was clipped by 1 base and J by 1 base; unmatched bases: 2. Germline CDR1 and CDR2: KGHSH and LQKENI. This CDR3 is 15 amino acids long. The CDR3 loop reads CASSPLAGDSYEQYF. CDR3 nucleotides: TGTGCCAGCTCACCACTAGCGGGGGATTCCTACGAGCAGTACTTC.

The J gene is TRBJ1-1, the V gene TRBV30; D is undetermined. The germline V gene has CDR1 GTSNPN and CDR2 SVGIG (reference sequence). The CDR3 covers 13 residues. V was trimmed by 3 bases and J by 6 bases, leaving 14 bases between them. CDR3 region: CAWREGPISEAFF. The CDR3 DNA reads as TGTGCCTGGAGGGAGGGCCCGATTTCTGAAGCTTTCTTT. Complete variable domain (other parts from reference TRBV30 and TRBJ1-1): SQTIHQWPATLVQPVGSPLSLECTVEGTSNPNLYWYRQAAGRGLQLLFYSVGIGQISSEVPQNLSASRPQDRQFILSSKKLLLSDSGFYLCAWREGPISEAFFGQGTRLTVV.

This clone has only a few counts. The V call is TRBV2, the J call TRBJ2-2, with a weak D call TRBD2 (6 bases). Germline V gene lookup returns CDR1 SNHLY and CDR2 FYNNEI. V lost 6 bases, J lost 5 bases, and 13 bases lay in between. The CDR3 has 14 amino acids. The CDR3 reads CASRAGTETGELFF. As DNA, the CDR3 is TGTGCCAGCAGGGCCGGGACTGAAACCGGGGAGCTGTTTTTT.

The chain combines TRBV28 with TRBJ2-7; D remains ambiguous. CDR3 length: 11 amino acids. V was shortened by 8 bases and J by 2 bases, with 7 bases between the two germline ends. Germline V gene lookup returns CDR1 MDHEN and CDR2 SYDVKM. Here the CDR3 DNA reads TGTGCCAGCGAGCAGGCCTACGAGCAGTACTTC. This gives the protein CASEQAYEQYF.

This clone was counted a few times. The rearrangement joins TRBV7-3 to TRBJ2-1, with 7 nucleotides matching TRBD1. There are 16 residues in the CDR3. The trim removed 5 bases at V and 0 bases at J, leaving 7 bases unmatched. Germline values: CDR1 SGHTA, CDR2 FQGTGA. The CDR3 DNA reads as TGTGCCAGCAGCCAAGGGACAGATCCCTCCTACAATGAGCAGTTCTTC. Translated: CASSQGTDPSYNEQFF.

This clone was counted between two and nine times. V and J are TRBV4-1 and TRBJ1-1; tentatively, D is TRBD1 (6 bases). Germline V gives CDR1 MGHRA, CDR2 YSYEKL. Trimming removed 0 bases from V and 3 bases from J, with 14 bases in between. This CDR3 is 16 amino acids long. The CDR3 reads CASSQDGGTRHTEAFF. The DNA of the CDR3 is TGCGCCAGCAGCCAAGATGGGGGCACACGGCACACTGAAGCTTTCTTT.

The rearrangement uses TRBV5-4 and TRBJ1-6; 10 bases line up with TRBD1. The length of the CDR3 is 15 residues. CDR1 SGHNT and CDR2 YYREEE come from the germline V gene (reference sequence). V trimming: 4 bases; J trimming: 9 bases; junction bases outside the gene matches: 7. The CDR3 loop reads CASSTPGQGISPLHF. CDR3 nucleotide sequence: TGTGCCAGCAGCACTCCGGGACAGGGGATTTCACCCCTCCACTTT.

This clone turned up a few times. The genes are TRBV7-9 and TRBJ2-2; 8 positions match TRBD1. The CDR3 is 16 residues long. The germline CDR1 and CDR2 sequences are SEHNR and FQNEAQ (reference sequence). Trimming at V came to 5 bases and at J to 3 bases, leaving 8 bases not matched to a gene. CDR3 loop: CASSIRQGRDTGELFF. In DNA form, the CDR3 reads TGTGCCAGCAGCATCCGACAGGGGCGAGACACCGGGGAGCTGTTTTTT.

This clone was counted between two and nine times. The chain is built from TRBV7-9 and TRBJ1-2; 9 nucleotides align to TRBD1. CDR1 is SEHNR and CDR2 is FQNEAQ in the germline V gene (reference sequence). CDR3 size: 14 residues. J gave up 7 bases and V 5 bases, and 8 bases lay outside the gene matches. For the CDR3, the DNA is TGTGCCAGCAGCCCGGGACAGGGAAGAAGTGGCTACACCTTC. It specifies CASSPGQGRSGYTF.

The genes are TRBV28 and TRBJ2-7, with TRBD1 identical over 11 bases. The CDR3 covers 14 residues. The ends lost 5 bases at V and 6 bases at J; junction bases unmatched: 6. Germline V gives CDR1 MDHEN, CDR2 SYDVKM. The CDR3 sequence is CASSLGQGAGEQYF. In nucleotides, the CDR3 is TGTGCCAGCAGTCTTGGACAGGGGGCAGGCGAGCAGTACTTC.

There are a few counts of this clone. V gene TRBV5-1 combines with J gene TRBJ2-7, with 12 bases that match TRBD2. Trimming removed 2 bases from V and 4 bases from J; junction bases left unmatched: 4. The germline CDR1 and CDR2 sequences are SGHRS and YFSETQ. The CDR3 is made up of 15 amino acids. CDR3 sequence: CASSFRLAGDYEQYF. The CDR3, as DNA: TGCGCCAGCAGCTTCCGACTAGCGGGGGATTACGAGCAGTACTTC.

The V and J genes are TRBV6-6 and TRBJ2-3; TRBD1 agrees at 9 bases. Germline loops: CDR1 MNHNY, CDR2 SVGAGI (reference sequence). V was clipped by 6 bases and J by 4 bases; unmatched bases: 8. This CDR3 contains 15 residues. This CDR3 reads CASSEGDRDADTQYF. The DNA of the CDR3 is TGTGCCAGCAGCGAGGGGGACAGGGACGCAGATACGCAGTATTTT.

This clone was seen a handful of times. The CDR3 sequence is CASSFNPGQGALRTLHF. Here the CDR3 DNA reads TGCGCCAGCAGCTTCAACCCGGGACAGGGGGCCCTGAGGACCCTCCACTTT. The chain joins TRBV5-1 to TRBJ1-6, with 12 bases aligning to TRBD1. Per the germline V gene, CDR1 is SGHRS and CDR2 is YFSETQ. V was clipped by 2 bases and J by 14 bases; unmatched bases: 14. This CDR3 is 17 amino acids long.

This clone was seen a few times. The rearrangement uses TRBV10-3 and TRBJ2-7; D is perhaps TRBD1 (6 bases). This CDR3 spans 15 amino acids. Germline values: CDR1 ENHRY, CDR2 SYGVKD. V lost 7 bases to trimming and J lost 4 bases, with 20 bases between them. CDR3 residues: CAINPSGGPGYEQYF. As DNA, the CDR3 is TGTGCCATCAACCCTTCTGGGGGCCCAGGATACGAGCAGTACTTC.